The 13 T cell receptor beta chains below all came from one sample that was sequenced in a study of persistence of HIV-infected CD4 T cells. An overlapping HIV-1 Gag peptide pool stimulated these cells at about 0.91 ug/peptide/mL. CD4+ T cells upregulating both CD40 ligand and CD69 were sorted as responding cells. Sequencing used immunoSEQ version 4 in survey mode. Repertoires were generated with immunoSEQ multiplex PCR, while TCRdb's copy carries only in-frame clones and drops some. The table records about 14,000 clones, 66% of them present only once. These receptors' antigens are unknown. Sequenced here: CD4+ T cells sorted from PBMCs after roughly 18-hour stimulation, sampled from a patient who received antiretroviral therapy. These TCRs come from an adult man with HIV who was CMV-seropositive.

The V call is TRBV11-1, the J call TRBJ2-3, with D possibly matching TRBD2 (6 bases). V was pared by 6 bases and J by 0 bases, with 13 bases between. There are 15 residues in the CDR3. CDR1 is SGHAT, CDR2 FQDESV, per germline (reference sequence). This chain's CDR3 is CASSQKEGSTDTQYF. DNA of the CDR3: TGTGCCAGCAGTCAGAAGGAGGGAAGCACAGATACGCAGTATTTT.

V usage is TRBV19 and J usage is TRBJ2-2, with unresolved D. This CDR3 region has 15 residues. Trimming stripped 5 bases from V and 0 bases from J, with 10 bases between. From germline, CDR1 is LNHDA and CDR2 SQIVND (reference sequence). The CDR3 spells CASSWGQTNTGELFF. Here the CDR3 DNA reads TGTGCCAGTAGTTGGGGTCAGACGAACACCGGGGAGCTGTTTTTT.

The CDR3 loop is CASSLGYRDLNTEAFF. Here the CDR3 DNA reads TGTGCCAGCAGCTTGGGTTACAGGGATTTGAACACTGAAGCTTTCTTT. The V and J genes are TRBV5-4 and TRBJ1-1, with D possibly being TRBD1 (6 bases). The CDR3 has 16 amino acids. The V gene lost 0 bases and the J gene lost 0 bases, with 12 bases spanning the gap. The germline V gene has CDR1 SGHNT and CDR2 YYREEE (reference sequence).

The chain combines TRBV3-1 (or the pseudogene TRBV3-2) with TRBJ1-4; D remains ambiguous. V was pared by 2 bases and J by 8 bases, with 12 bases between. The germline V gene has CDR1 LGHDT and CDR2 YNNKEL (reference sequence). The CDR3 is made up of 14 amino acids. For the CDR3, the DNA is TGTGCCAGCAGCCAAAGCTGGCCATTGGAAAAACTGTTTTTT. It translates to CASSQSWPLEKLFF.

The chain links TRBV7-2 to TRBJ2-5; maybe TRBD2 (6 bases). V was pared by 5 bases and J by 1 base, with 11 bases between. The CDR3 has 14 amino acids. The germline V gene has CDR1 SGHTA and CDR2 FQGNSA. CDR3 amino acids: CASSPAGGQETQYF. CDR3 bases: TGTGCCAGCAGCCCTGCCGGGGGCCAAGAGACCCAGTACTTC.

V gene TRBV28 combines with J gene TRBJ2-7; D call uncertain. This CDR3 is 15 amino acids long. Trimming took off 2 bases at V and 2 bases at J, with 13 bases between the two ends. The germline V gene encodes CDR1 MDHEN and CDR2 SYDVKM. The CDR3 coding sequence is TGTGCCAGCAGTTTACGTCGGACGGTTACCTACGAGCAGTACTTC. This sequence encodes CASSLRRTVTYEQYF.

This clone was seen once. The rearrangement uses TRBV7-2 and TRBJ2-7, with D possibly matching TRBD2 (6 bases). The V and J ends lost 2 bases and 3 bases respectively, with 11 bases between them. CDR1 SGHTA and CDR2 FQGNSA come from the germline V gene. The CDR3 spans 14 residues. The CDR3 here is CASSLSGGFYEQYF. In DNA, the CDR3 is TGTGCCAGCAGCTTATCCGGGGGTTTCTACGAGCAGTACTTC.

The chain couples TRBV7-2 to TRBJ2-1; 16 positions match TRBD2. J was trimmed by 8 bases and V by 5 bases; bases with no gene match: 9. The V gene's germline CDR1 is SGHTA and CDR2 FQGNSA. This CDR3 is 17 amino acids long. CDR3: CASSPGTSGRALDEQFF. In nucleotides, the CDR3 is TGTGCCAGCAGCCCTGGGACTAGCGGGAGGGCCCTCGATGAGCAGTTCTTC.

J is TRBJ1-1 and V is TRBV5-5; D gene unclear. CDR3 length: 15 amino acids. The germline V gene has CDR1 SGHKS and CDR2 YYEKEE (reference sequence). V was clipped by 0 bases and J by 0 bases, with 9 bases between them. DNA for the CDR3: TGTGCCAGCAGCTTGGACTCCCGATTGAACACTGAAGCTTTCTTT. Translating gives CASSLDSRLNTEAFF.

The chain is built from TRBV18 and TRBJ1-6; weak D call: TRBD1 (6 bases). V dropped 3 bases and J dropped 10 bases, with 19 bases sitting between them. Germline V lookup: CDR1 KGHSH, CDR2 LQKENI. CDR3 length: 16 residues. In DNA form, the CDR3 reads TGTGCCAGCTCACCCCGGGACATTTCGTCGGGATCACCCCTCCACTTT. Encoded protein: CASSPRDISSGSPLHF.

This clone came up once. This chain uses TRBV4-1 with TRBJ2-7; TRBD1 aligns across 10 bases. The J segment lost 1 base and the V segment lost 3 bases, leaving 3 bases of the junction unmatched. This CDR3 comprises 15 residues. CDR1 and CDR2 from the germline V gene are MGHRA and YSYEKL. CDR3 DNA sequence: TGCGCCAGCAGCCAGGACAGGGGGGCATCCTACGAGCAGTACTTC. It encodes CASSQDRGASYEQYF.

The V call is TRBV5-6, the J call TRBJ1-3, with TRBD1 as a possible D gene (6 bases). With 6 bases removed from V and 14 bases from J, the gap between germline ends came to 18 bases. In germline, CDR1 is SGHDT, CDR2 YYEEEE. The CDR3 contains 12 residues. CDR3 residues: CASTRGANLVYF. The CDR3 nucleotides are TGTGCCAGCACCCGGGGGGCCAATCTGGTATATTTT.

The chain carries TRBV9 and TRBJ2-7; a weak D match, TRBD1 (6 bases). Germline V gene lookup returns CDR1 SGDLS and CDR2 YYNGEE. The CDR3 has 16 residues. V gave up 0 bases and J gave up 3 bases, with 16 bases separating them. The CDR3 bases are TGTGCCAGCAGCGTAGCTCGGCAGGGGCGGGTCTACGAGCAGTACTTC. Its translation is CASSVARQGRVYEQYF.